This TCR beta chain derives from a study of blood T cells in healthy people across ages. The CDR3 covers 15 residues. The V gene's germline CDR1 is WSHSY and CDR2 SAAADI. This clonotype came up once. The junction departs from germline at one end; a sequencing error may be responsible. PCR was performed a second time for roughly 7 to 11 cycles using a sample-barcoded 5' primer and a J-beta primer mix. One entry per CDR3 protein, called by TCRdb with MiXCR from the 5' RACE reads. The sample lists 1.5 million to 2 million distinct CDR3 sequences; approximately 50% were seen once. The chain couples TRBV10-2 to TRBJ2-1; either TRBD1 or TRBD2 may supply D (5 bases each). The sequence was collected from a woman in her 40s in good health. Sequencing input: blood. DNA of the CDR3: TGCGCCAGCAGCATCGGGGACCGCTCCTACAGTGAGCAGTTCTTC. Translation gives CASSIGDRSYSEQFF.